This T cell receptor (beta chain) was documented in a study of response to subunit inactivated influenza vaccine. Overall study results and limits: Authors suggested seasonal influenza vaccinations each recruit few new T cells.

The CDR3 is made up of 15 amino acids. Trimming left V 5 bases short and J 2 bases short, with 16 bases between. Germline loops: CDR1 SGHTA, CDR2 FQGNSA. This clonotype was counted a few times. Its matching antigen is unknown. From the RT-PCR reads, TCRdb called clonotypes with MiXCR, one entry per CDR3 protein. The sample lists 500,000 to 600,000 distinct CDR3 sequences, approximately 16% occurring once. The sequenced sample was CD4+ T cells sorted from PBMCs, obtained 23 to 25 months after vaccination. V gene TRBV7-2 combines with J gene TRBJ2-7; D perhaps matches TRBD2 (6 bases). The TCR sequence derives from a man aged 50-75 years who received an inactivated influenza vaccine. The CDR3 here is CASSLKPGVTYEQYF. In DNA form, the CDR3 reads TGTGCCAGCAGCCTGAAACCGGGAGTAACCTACGAGCAGTACTTC.